This T cell receptor (beta chain) was recovered during a study of blood T cell repertoires in COVID-19. Clones were read by immunoSEQ multiplex PCR, and TCRdb kept only the in-frame ones, dropping some. The data contain roughly 110,000 clones, roughly nine tenths of them seen just once; the ten biggest clones take up 4.5% to 6%. V was pared by 0 bases and J by 4 bases, with 9 bases of the junction left unmatched. CDR1 is LGHNA and CDR2 is YSLEER in the germline V gene. The CDR3 is 17 residues long. The gene calls are TRBV4-3 and TRBJ2-1, with 7 bases fitting TRBD2. Material: peripheral blood. The clonotype originates from a man in his forties or fifties with active or convalescent COVID-19. CDR3 loop: CASSQDPASGVYNEQFF. The CDR3 nucleotides read TGCGCCAGCAGCCAAGATCCGGCTAGCGGCGTATACAATGAGCAGTTCTTC.